The 13 T cell receptor beta chains below all came from one sample that was sequenced in a study of T cell responses to AZD1222 COVID-19 vaccine. TCRdb keeps only in-frame clones here, not all; method: immunoSEQ multiplex PCR. The table has some 150,000 clones, more than 75% seen once. The input for sequencing was peripheral blood, taken 28 days after the second AZD1222 dose. These receptors all come from an adult who received the AZD1222 COVID-19 vaccine.

The gene calls are TRBV3-1 (or the pseudogene TRBV3-2) and TRBJ2-1, with D perhaps assigned TRBD1 or TRBD2 (6 bases each). CDR3 length: 15 residues. The V gene lost 1 base and the J gene lost 6 bases, with 13 bases spanning the gap. Germline values: CDR1 LGHDT, CDR2 YNNKEL (reference sequence). CDR3 in DNA: TGTGCCAGCAGCCAAGGAAGGGGGGTGGTCAATGAGCAGTTCTTC. Amino acid sequence: CASSQGRGVVNEQFF.

The J gene is TRBJ1-5, the V gene TRBV29-1; a possible D gene is TRBD1 (5 bases). CDR1 is SQVTM, CDR2 ANQGSEA, per germline. CDR3 size: 12 residues. V lost 4 bases, J lost 6 bases, and 10 bases lay in between. The CDR3 reads CSVGGGGQPQHF. CDR3 coding DNA: TGCAGCGTTGGCGGGGGGGGTCAGCCCCAGCATTTT.

The V gene is TRBV10-1, the J gene TRBJ1-2, with a tentative D call TRBD1 (5 bases). Trimming removed 7 bases at V and 9 bases at J, with 18 bases between. Germline-derived CDR1 and CDR2 are WNHNN and SYGVQD (reference sequence). The CDR3 is 13 residues long. DNA for the CDR3: TGCGCCAGCAACAGGCCGTGTCTGGGACGCTACACCTTC. Translation: CASNRPCLGRYTF.

This chain uses TRBV5-4 with TRBJ1-2; perhaps TRBD1 as D (6 bases). The ends were cut back, 4 bases at V and 3 bases at J, with 13 bases in the middle. This CDR3 has 14 amino acids. Per germline, CDR1 SGHNT and CDR2 YYREEE (reference sequence). The CDR3 sequence: CASSSGQLDYGYTF. The CDR3 coding sequence is TGTGCCAGCAGCAGCGGACAGTTGGACTATGGCTACACCTTC.

For this clone: A junction end diverges from the germline sequence, so it may reflect a read error. CDR3 DNA sequence: TGTGCCAGTAGTATAGATCGGTGGGACACTGAAGTTTTCTTT. Encoded protein: CASSIDRWDTEVFF. V usage is TRBV19 and J usage is TRBJ1-1; D may be TRBD1 (6 bases). Germline CDR1 is LNHDA and CDR2 is SQIVND (reference sequence). The CDR3 runs 14 residues.

A remark on this clone: Other DNA sequences within the sample encode an identical CDR3. The genes are TRBV5-8 and TRBJ1-6, with D unclear. The CDR3 contains 16 residues. The germline V and J ends were trimmed by 1 base and 8 bases, with 16 bases remaining between them. CDR1 and CDR2 from the germline V gene are SGHTS and YDEGEE. This CDR3 reads CASSLSVGSVHSPLHF. CDR3 nucleotides: TGTGCCAGCAGCTTGTCTGTGGGGTCGGTGCATTCACCCCTCCACTTT.

The chain carries TRBV7-3 and TRBJ2-1; 10 nucleotides match TRBD1. Trimming took 2 bases from V and 5 from J; bases not matched to a gene: 12. The V gene's germline CDR1 is SGHTA and CDR2 FQGTGA. The CDR3 covers 18 residues. The CDR3 nucleotides read TGTGCCAGCAGCTTACCCGACAGGGGGCGCCGTAGAGACAATGAGCAGTTCTTC. Its protein product is CASSLPDRGRRRDNEQFF.

V gene TRBV27 combines with J gene TRBJ1-2; no reliable D call. Germline V lookup: CDR1 MNHEY, CDR2 SMNVEV (reference sequence). The V gene lost 4 bases and the J gene lost 6 bases, with 18 bases spanning the gap. The CDR3 contains 15 residues. CDR3 DNA: TGTGCCAGCAGTTCAAACCGCGGACCTGGAAATGGCTACACCTTC. Translated, it gives CASSSNRGPGNGYTF.

The chain carries TRBV6-5 and TRBJ1-3; weak D call: TRBD1 (5 bases). This CDR3 has 15 amino acids. The germline V gene has CDR1 MNHEY and CDR2 SVGAGI. V was trimmed by 5 bases and J by 0 bases, leaving 11 bases between them. CDR3: CASSRIGGSGNTIYF. The CDR3 nucleotides read TGTGCCAGCAGTAGAATTGGGGGCTCTGGAAACACCATATATTTT.

The V call is TRBV14, the J call TRBJ1-4; maybe TRBD1 (5 bases). This CDR3 has 13 amino acids. The ends were cut back, 6 bases at V and 5 bases at J, with 10 bases in the middle. Germline-derived CDR1 and CDR2 are SGHDN and FVKESK. Written as DNA, the CDR3 is TGTGCCAGCAGGGGACCCAACAATGAAAAACTGTTTTTT. Encoded protein: CASRGPNNEKLFF. Full variable domain (missing parts from reference TRBV14 and TRBJ1-4): EAGVTQFPSHSVIEKGQTVTLRCDPISGHDNLYWYRRVMGKEIKFLLHFVKESKQDESGMPNNRFLAERTGGTYSTLKVQPAELEDSGVYFCASRGPNNEKLFFGSGTQLSVL.

The rearrangement uses TRBV7-9 and TRBJ1-2; 10 nucleotides align to TRBD1. Germline-derived CDR1 and CDR2 are SEHNR and FQNEAQ (reference sequence). This CDR3 contains 18 residues. Trimming at V came to 5 bases and at J to 0 bases, leaving 12 bases not matched to a gene. The CDR3 region has the DNA TGTGCCAGCAGCCGAATGCGGACAGGGGGTATAGCTAACTATGGCTACACCTTC. Encoded protein: CASSRMRTGGIANYGYTF.

This chain connects TRBV27 to TRBJ1-1, with D uncertain. Looked up from germline, CDR1 is MNHEY and CDR2 is SMNVEV (reference sequence). V lost 8 bases and J 1 base, leaving 2 bases between the germline ends. The CDR3 consists of 10 residues. CDR3 bases: TGTGCCAGCGGGAACACTGAAGCTTTCTTT. Translated, it gives CASGNTEAFF.

The chain couples TRBV9 to TRBJ1-4; perhaps TRBD1 as D (6 bases). V was clipped by 4 bases and J by 7 bases, with 14 bases between them. There are 14 residues in the CDR3. Germline V gene data show CDR1 as SGDLS and CDR2 as YYNGEE. CDR3 protein: CASSPDEGVEKLFF. CDR3 nucleotides: TGTGCCAGCAGCCCCGACGAGGGGGTTGAAAAACTGTTTTTT. The full variable domain, rest sourced from reference TRBV9 and TRBJ1-4, is DSGVTQTPKHLITATGQRVTLRCSPRSGDLSVYWYQQSLDQGLQFLIQYYNGEERAKGNILERFSAQQFPDLHSELNLSSLELGDSALYFCASSPDEGVEKLFFGSGTQLSVL.